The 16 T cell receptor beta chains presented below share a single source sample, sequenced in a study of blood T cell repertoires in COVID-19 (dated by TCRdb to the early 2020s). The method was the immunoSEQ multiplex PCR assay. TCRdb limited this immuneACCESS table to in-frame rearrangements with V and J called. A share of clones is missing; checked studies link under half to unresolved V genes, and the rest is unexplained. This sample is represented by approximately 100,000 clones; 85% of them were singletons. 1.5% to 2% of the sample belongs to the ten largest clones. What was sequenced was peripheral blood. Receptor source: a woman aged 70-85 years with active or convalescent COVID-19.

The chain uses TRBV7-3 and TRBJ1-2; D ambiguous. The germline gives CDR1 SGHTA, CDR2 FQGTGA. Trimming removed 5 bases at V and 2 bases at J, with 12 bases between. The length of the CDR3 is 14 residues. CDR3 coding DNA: TGTGCCAGCAGCCCCTCTGCAGGAAACTATGGCTACACCTTC. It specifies CASSPSAGNYGYTF.

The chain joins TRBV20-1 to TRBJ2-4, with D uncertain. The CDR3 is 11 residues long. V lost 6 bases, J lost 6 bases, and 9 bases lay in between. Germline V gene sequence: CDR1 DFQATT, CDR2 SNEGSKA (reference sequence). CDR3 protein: CSALGPNIQYF. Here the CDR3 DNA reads TGCAGTGCCCTTGGCCCAAACATTCAGTACTTC.

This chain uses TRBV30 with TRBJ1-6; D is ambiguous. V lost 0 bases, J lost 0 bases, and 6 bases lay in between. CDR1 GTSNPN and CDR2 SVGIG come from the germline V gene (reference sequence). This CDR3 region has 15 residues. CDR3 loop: CAWSVGSSYNSPLHF. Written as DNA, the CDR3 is TGTGCCTGGAGTGTAGGGAGCTCCTATAATTCACCCCTCCACTTT.

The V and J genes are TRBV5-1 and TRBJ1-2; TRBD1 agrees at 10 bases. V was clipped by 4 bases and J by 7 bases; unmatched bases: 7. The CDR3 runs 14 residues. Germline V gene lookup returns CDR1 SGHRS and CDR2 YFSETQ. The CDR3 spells CASSTGQGDGGYTF. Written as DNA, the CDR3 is TGCGCCAGCAGCACTGGACAGGGGGACGGTGGCTACACCTTC. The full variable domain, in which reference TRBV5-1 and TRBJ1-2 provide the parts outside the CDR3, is KAGVTQTPRYLIKTRGQQVTLSCSPISGHRSVSWYQQTPGQGLQFLFEYFSETQRNKGNFPGRFSGRQFSNSRSEMNVSTLELGDSALYLCASSTGQGDGGYTFGSGTRLTVV.

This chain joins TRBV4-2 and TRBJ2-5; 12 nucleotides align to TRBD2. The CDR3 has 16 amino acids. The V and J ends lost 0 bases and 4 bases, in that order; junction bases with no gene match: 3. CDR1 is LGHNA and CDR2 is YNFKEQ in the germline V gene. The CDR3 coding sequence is TGTGCCAGCAGCCAAGAGGCTAGCGGGGGGGCAGAGACCCAGTACTTC. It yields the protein CASSQEASGGAETQYF.

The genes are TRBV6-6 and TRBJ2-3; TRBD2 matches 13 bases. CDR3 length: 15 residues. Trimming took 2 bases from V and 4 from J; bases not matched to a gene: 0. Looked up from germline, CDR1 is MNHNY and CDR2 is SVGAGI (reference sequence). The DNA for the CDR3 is TGTGCCAGCAGTTACACTAGCGGGGGGGCAGATACGCAGTATTTT. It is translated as CASSYTSGGADTQYF.

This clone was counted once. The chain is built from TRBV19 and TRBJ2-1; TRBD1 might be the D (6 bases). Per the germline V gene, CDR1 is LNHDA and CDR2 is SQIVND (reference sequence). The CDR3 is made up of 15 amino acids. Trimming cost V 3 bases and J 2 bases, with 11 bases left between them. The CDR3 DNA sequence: TGTGCCAGTAGTATGTCACAGGGCCCCTACAATGAGCAGTTCTTC. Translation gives CASSMSQGPYNEQFF.

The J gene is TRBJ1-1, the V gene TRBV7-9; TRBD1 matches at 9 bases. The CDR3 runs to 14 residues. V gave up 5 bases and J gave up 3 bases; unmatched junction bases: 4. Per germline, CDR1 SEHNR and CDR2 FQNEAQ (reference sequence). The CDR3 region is CASSRDRGDTEAFF. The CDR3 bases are TGTGCCAGCAGCCGAGACAGGGGGGACACTGAAGCTTTCTTT.

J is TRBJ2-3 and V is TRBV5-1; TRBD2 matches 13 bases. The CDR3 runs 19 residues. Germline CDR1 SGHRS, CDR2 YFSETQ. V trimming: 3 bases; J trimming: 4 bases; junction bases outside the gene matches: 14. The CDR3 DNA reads TGCGCCAGCAGCTCCGGTACTAGCGGGGGGGCGATTCGGCCAGATACGCAGTATTTT. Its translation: CASSSGTSGGAIRPDTQYF.

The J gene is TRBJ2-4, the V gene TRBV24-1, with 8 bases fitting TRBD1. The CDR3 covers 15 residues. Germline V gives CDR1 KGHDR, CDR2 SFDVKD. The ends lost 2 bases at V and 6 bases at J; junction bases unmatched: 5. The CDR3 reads CATSDSGGLVNIQYF. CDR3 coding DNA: TGTGCCACCAGTGATTCAGGGGGCTTGGTAAACATTCAGTACTTC.

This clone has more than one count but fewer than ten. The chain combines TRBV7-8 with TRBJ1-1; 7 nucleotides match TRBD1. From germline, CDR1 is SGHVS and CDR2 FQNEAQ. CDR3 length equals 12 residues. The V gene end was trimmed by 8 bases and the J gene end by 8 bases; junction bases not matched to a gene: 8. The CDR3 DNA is TGTGCCAGCGGCGGACAGGTTCCCGAAGCTTTCTTT. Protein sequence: CASGGQVPEAFF.

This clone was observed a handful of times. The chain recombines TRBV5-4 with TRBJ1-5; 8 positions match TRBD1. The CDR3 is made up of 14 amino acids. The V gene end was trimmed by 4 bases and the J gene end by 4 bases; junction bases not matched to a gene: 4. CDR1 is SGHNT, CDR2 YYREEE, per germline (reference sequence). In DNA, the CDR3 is TGTGCCAGCAGCCAGGACAGGGAGAATCAGCCCCAGCATTTT. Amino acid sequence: CASSQDRENQPQHF.

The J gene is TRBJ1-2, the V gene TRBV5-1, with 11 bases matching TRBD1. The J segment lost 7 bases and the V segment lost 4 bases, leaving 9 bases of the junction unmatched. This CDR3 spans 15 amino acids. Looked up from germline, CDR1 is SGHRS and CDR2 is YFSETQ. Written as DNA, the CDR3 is TGCGCCAGCAGCCCCCGGACAGGGGGCAATAGTGGCTACACCTTC. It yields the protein CASSPRTGGNSGYTF.

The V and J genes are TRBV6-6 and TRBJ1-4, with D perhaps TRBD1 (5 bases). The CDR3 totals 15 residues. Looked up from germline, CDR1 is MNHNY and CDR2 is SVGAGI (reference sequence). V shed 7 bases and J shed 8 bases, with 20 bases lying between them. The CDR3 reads CASMGIGAGEEKLFF. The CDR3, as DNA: TGTGCCAGCATGGGAATCGGAGCGGGGGAGGAAAAACTGTTTTTT.

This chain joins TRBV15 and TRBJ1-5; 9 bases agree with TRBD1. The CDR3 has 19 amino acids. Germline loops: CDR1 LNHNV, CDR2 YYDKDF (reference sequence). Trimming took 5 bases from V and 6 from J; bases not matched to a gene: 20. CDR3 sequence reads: CATSFRRETGGRWGQPQHF. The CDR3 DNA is TGTGCCACCAGCTTCCGGAGGGAGACAGGGGGGAGATGGGGTCAGCCCCAGCATTTT.

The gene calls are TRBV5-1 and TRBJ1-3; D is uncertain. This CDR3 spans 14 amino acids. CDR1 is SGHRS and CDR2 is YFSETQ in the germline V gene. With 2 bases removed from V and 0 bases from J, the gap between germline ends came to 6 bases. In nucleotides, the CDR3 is TGCGCCAGCAGCTTACCCAGCTCTGGAAACACCATATATTTT. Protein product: CASSLPSSGNTIYF.